The clone carrying this TCR beta chain was detected once. The V and J ends lost 0 bases and 3 bases respectively, with 12 bases between them. Per the germline V gene, CDR1 is SGHNT and CDR2 is YYREEE (reference sequence). The CDR3 extends over 16 amino acids. Clinical history reported by participants formed the basis on which cohorts were assigned. The data were taken from a study of blood T cell repertoires in COVID-19. Study-level background: Material from acute and convalescent COVID-19 was sourced from the United States, Italy and Spain. Nucleic acid was either cDNA or gDNA, and it came from T cells, B-cell-depleted T cells, or PBMCs.

How the authors handled the data: It was from reference gene primer amplification that nucleated cell counts were estimated. Only in-frame clones appear in the TCRdb table, and some are missing; sequencing was by immunoSEQ multiplex PCR. The DNA gave D and trimming, while V, J and clone size come from that table. The sample holds 200,000 to 250,000 clones; 80% to 85% are singletons and the top ten take 8% to 9%. The sequence was collected from a woman aged 45-60 years with acute COVID-19. V usage is TRBV5-4 and J usage is TRBJ2-2; no reliable D call. The sequenced sample was PBMCs or T cells enriched from blood (not recorded which). CDR3 DNA sequence: TGTGCCAGCAGCTTGGCCGTGCTAGATGACACCGGGGAGCTGTTTTTT. Its protein product is CASSLAVLDDTGELFF. Based on the CDR3 plus reference TRBV5-4 and TRBJ2-2, the full variable domain is ETGVTQSPTHLIKTRGQQVTLRCSSQSGHNTVSWYQQALGQGPQFIFQYYREEENGRGNFPPRFSGLQFPNYSSELNVNALELDDSALYLCASSLAVLDDTGELFFGEGSRLTVL.